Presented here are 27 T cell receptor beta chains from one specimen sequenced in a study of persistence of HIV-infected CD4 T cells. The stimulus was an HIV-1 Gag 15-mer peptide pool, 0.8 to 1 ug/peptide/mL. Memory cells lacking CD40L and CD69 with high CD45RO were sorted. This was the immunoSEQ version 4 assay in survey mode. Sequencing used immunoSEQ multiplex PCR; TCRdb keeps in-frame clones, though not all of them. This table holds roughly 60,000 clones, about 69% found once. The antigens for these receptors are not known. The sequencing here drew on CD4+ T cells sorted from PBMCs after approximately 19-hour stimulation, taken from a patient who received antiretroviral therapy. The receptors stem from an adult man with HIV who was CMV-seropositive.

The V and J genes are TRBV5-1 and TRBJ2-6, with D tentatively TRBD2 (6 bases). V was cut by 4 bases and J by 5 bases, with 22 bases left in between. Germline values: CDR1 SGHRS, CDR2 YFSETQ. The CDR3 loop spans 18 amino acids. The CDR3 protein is CASSLGGDSRLRANVLTF. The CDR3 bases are TGCGCCAGCAGCCTTGGTGGGGACTCCCGGCTAAGGGCCAACGTCCTGACTTTC.

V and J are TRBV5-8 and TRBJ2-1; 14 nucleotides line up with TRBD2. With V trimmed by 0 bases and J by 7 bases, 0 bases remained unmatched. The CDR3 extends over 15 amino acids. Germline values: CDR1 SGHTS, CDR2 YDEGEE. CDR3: CASSLGLAGGNEQFF. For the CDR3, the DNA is TGTGCCAGCAGCTTGGGACTAGCGGGGGGGAATGAGCAGTTCTTC.

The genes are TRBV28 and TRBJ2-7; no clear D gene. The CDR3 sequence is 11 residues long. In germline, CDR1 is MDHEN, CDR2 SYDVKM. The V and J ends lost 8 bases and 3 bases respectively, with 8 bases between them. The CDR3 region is CASEALYEQYF. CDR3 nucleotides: TGTGCCAGCGAAGCGCTCTACGAGCAGTACTTC.

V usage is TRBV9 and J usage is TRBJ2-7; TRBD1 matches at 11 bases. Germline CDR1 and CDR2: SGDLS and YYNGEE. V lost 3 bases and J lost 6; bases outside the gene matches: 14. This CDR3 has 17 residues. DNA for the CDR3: TGTGCCAGCAGCGCCGAGGGAGGGTGGACAGGGGGCTCCGAGCAGTACTTC. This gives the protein CASSAEGGWTGGSEQYF. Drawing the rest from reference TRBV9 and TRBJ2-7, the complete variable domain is DSGVTQTPKHLITATGQRVTLRCSPRSGDLSVYWYQQSLDQGLQFLIQYYNGEERAKGNILERFSAQQFPDLHSELNLSSLELGDSALYFCASSAEGGWTGGSEQYFGPGTRLTVT.

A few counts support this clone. The CDR3 is CASSLGTAYEQYF. As DNA, the CDR3 is TGTGCCAGCAGCCTCGGGACAGCCTACGAGCAGTACTTC. This chain connects TRBV3-1 (or the pseudogene TRBV3-2) to TRBJ2-7; 7 nucleotides line up with TRBD1. The germline gives CDR1 LGHDT, CDR2 YNNKEL (reference sequence). V shed 4 bases and J 2 bases; nucleotides not matched to a gene: 2. There are 13 residues in the CDR3.

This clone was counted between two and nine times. Written as DNA, the CDR3 is TGTGCCAGCTGGCGAGGCGACGAGCAGTACTTC. Its translation: CASWRGDEQYF. The chain carries TRBV5-4 and TRBJ2-7, with no clear D. The germline CDR1 and CDR2 sequences are SGHNT and YYREEE (reference sequence). There are 11 residues in the CDR3. Trimming cost V 7 bases and J 5 bases, with 10 bases left between them.

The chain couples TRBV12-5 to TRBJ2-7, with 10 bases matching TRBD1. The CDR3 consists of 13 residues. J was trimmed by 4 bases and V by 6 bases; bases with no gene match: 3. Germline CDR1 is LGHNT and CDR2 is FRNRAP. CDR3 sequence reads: CASGGTGAYEQYF. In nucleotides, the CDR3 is TGTGCTAGTGGCGGGACAGGGGCTTACGAGCAGTACTTC. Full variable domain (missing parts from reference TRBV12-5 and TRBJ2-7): DARVTQTPRHKVTEMGQEVTMRCQPILGHNTVFWYRQTMMQGLELLAYFRNRAPLDDSGMPKDRFSAEMPDATLATLKIQPSEPRDSAVYFCASGGTGAYEQYFGPGTRLTVT.

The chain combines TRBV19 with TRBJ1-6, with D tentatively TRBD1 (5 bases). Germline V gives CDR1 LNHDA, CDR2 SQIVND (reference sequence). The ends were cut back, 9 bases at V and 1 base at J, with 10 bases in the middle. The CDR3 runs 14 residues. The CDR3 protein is CASRESSYNSPLHF. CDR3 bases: TGTGCCAGCAGGGAGAGTTCCTATAATTCACCCCTCCACTTT.

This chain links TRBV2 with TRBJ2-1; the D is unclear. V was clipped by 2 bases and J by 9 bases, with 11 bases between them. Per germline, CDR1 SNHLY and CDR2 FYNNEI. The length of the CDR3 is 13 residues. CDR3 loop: CASSETLSVEQFF. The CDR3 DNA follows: TGTGCCAGCAGTGAAACTCTTAGTGTTGAGCAGTTCTTC.

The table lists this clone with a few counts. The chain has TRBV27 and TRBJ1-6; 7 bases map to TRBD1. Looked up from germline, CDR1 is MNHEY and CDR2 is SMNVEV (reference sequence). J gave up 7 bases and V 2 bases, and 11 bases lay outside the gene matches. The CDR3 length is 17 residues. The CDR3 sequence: CASSLKPLGRGNSPLHF. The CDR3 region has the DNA TGTGCCAGCAGTTTAAAACCCCTGGGCAGGGGGAATTCACCCCTCCACTTT.

CDR3 DNA sequence: TGTGCCAGCAGTGATCACGGGGGGTCCACTGAAGCTTTCTTT. This codes for CASSDHGGSTEAFF. The chain carries TRBV9 and TRBJ1-1, with a possible D match to TRBD1 (5 bases). Germline V gives CDR1 SGDLS, CDR2 YYNGEE. The CDR3 has 14 residues. The V end lost 5 bases, the J end lost 4 bases, and 15 bases lay between the germline ends.

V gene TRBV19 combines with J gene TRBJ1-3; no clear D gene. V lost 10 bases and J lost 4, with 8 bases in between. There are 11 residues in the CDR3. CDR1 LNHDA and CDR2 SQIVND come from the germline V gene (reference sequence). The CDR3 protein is CATARGNTIYF. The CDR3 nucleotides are TGTGCCACCGCGAGGGGAAACACCATATATTTT.

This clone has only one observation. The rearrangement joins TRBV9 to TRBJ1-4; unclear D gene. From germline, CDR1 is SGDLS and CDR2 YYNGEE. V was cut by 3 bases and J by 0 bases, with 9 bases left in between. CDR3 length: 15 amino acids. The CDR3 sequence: CASSAHSATNEKLFF. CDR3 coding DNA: TGTGCCAGCAGCGCGCACAGTGCAACTAATGAAAAACTGTTTTTT.

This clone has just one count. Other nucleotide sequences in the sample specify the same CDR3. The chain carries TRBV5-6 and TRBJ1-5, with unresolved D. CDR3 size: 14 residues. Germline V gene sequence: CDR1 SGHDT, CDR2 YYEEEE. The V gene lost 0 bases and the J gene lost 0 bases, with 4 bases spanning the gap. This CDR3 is CASSLGYSNQPQHF. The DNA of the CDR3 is TGTGCCAGCAGCTTGGGATATAGCAATCAGCCCCAGCATTTT.

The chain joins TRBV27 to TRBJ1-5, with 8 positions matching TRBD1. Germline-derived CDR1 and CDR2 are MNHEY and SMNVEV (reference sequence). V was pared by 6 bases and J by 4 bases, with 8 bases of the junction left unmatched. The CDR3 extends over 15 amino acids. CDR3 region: CASRWNGQGNQPQHF. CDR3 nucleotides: TGTGCCAGCAGATGGAACGGACAGGGAAATCAGCCCCAGCATTTT.

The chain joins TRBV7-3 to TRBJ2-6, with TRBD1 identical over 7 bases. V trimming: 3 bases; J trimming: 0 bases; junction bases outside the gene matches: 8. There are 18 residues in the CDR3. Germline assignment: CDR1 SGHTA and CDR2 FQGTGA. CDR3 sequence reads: CASSFLGTVHSGANVLTF. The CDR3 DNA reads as TGTGCCAGCAGCTTTTTGGGGACAGTACACTCTGGGGCCAACGTCCTGACTTTC.

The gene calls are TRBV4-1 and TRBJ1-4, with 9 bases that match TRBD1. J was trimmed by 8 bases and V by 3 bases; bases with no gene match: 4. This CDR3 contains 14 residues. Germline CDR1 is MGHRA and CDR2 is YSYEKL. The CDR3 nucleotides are TGCGCCAGCAGCCAGCGACAGGGGGAGGAAAAACTGTTTTTT. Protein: CASSQRQGEEKLFF.

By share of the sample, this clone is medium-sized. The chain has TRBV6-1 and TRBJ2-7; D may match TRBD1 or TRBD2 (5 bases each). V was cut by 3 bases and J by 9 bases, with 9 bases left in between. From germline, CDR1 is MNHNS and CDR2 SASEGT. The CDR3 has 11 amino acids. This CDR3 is CASSEWGWQYF. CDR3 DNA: TGTGCCAGCAGTGAGTGGGGGTGGCAGTACTTC.

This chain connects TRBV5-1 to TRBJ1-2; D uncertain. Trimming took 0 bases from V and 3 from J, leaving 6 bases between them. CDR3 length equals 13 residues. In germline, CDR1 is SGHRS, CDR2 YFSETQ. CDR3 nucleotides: TGCGCCAGCAGCTTGGACAGATACTATGGCTACACCTTC. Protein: CASSLDRYYGYTF.

CDR3 amino acids: CASSTLGTVSSGANVLTF. CDR3 sequence (DNA): TGTGCCAGCAGCACCCTAGGGACAGTTTCCTCTGGGGCCAACGTCCTGACTTTC. The chain joins TRBV7-9 to TRBJ2-6; 7 bases agree with TRBD1. The germline V gene has CDR1 SEHNR and CDR2 FQNEAQ (reference sequence). The CDR3 runs 18 residues. With 5 bases clipped from V and 0 bases from J, the junction kept 10 bases outside the gene matches. Full variable domain (remainder filled in from reference TRBV7-9 and TRBJ2-6): DTGVSQNPRHKITKRGQNVTFRCDPISEHNRLYWYRQTLGQGPEFLTYFQNEAQLEKSRLLSDRFSAERPKGSFSTLEIQRTEQGDSAMYLCASSTLGTVSSGANVLTFGAGSRLTVL.

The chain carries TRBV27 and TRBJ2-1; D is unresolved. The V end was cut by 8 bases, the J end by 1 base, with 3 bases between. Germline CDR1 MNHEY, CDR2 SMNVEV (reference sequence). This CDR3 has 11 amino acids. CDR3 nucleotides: TGTGCCAGCCGGTCCTACAATGAGCAGTTCTTC. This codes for CASRSYNEQFF.

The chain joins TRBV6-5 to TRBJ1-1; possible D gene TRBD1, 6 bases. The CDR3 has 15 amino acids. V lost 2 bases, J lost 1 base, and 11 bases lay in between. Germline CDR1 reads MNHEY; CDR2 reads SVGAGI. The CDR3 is CASSYQGMRNTEAFF. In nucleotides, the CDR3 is TGTGCCAGCAGTTACCAGGGGATGAGGAACACTGAAGCTTTCTTT.

CDR3 DNA sequence: TGTGCCAGCAGTCCCAGGGGGGCGGAGCAGTACTTC. It is translated as CASSPRGAEQYF. The V call is TRBV6-5, the J call TRBJ2-7, with D possibly being TRBD1 (7 bases). Germline CDR1 MNHEY, CDR2 SVGAGI. V lost 5 bases and J lost 7, with 12 bases in between. CDR3 size: 12 residues.

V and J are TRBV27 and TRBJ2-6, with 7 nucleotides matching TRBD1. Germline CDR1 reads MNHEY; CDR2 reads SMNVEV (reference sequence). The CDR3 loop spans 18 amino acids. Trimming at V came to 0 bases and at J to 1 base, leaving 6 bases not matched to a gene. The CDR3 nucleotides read TGTGCCAGCAGTTTATCGGGGACAGCGGCTTCTGGGGCCAACGTCCTGACTTTC. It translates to CASSLSGTAASGANVLTF.

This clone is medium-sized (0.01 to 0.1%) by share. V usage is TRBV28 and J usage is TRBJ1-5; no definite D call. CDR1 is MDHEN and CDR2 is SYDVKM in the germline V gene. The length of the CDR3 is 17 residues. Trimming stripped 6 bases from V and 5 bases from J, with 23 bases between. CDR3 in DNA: TGTGCCAGCAGCTCCTGGGCGGGAGATAGCCCGGATCAGCCCCAGCATTTT. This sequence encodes CASSSWAGDSPDQPQHF.

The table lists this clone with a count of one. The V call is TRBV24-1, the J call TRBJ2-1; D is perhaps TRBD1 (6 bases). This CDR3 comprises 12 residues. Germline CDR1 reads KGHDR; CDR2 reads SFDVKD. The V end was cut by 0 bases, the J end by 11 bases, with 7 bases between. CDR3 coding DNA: TGTGCCACCAGTGATTTGAGGGGGAAGCAGTTCTTC. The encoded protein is CATSDLRGKQFF.

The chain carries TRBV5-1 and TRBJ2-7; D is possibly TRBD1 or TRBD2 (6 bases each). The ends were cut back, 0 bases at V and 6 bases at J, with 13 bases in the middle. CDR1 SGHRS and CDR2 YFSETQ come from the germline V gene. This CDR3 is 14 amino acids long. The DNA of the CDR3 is TGCGCCAGCAGCTTGGCGGGGGACACTAGCGAGCAGTACTTC. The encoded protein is CASSLAGDTSEQYF.